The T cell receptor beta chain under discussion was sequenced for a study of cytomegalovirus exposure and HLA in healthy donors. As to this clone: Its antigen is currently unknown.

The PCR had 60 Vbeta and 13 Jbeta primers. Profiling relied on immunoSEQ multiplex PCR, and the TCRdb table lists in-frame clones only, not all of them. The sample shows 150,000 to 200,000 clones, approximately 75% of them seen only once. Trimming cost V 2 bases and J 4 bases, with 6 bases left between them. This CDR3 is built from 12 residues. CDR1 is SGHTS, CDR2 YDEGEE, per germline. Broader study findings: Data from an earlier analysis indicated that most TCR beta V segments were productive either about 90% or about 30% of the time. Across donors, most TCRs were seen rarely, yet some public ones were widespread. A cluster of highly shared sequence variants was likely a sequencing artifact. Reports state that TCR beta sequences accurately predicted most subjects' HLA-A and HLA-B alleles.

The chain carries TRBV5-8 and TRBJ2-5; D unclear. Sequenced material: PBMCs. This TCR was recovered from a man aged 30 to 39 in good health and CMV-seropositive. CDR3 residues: CASSFQRETQYF. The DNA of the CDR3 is TGTGCCAGCAGCTTTCAGCGAGAGACCCAGTACTTC.